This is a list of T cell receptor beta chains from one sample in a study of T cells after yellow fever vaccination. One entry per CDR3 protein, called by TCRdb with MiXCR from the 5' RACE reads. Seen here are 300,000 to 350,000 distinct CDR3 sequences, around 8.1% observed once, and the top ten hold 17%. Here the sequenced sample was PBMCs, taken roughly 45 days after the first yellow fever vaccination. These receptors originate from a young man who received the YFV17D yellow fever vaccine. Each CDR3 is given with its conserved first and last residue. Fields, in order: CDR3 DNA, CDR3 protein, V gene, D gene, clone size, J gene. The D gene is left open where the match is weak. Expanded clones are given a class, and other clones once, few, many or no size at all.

cdr3_nt: TGTGCCAGCAACATCGCGGCTTCCTACAATGAGCAGTTCTTC
cdr3_aa: CASNIAASYNEQFF
v_call: TRBV5-6
d_call: -
clone_size: -
j_call: TRBJ2-1

cdr3_nt: TGTGCCAGCAGCTTATGGGGCAAACAAGAGACCCAGTACTTC
cdr3_aa: CASSLWGKQETQYF
v_call: TRBV7-8
d_call: -
clone_size: -
j_call: TRBJ2-5

cdr3_nt: TGTGCCAGCAAAGGGCAAGCTAATGAAAAACTGTTTTTT
cdr3_aa: CASKGQANEKLFF
v_call: TRBV12-3/TRBV12-4
d_call: -
clone_size: -
j_call: TRBJ1-4

cdr3_nt: TGTGCCAGCAGCCACTCAGGGGGCAGGAATCAGCCCCAGCATTTT
cdr3_aa: CASSHSGGRNQPQHF
v_call: TRBV6-5
d_call: TRBD1
clone_size: many
j_call: TRBJ1-5

cdr3_nt: TGTGCAAGTCGCTTACAGGGGGGCACTGAAGCTTTCTTT
cdr3_aa: CASRLQGGTEAFF
v_call: TRBV12-2
d_call: -
clone_size: -
j_call: TRBJ1-1

cdr3_nt: TGTGCCAGCAGCTTAAAGGCCTTGGGCATTGAGCAGTTCTTC
cdr3_aa: CASSLKALGIEQFF
v_call: TRBV7-8
d_call: -
clone_size: few
j_call: TRBJ2-1

cdr3_nt: TGTGCCAGTAGTATTGTTTTTGGGTTTCAGCAGCCCCAGCATTTT
cdr3_aa: CASSIVFGFQQPQHF
v_call: TRBV19
d_call: -
clone_size: few
j_call: TRBJ1-5

cdr3_nt: TGCGCCAGCAGCCAAGTGGACAGGCCAATGTCCGGGGAGCTGTTTTTT
cdr3_aa: CASSQVDRPMSGELFF
v_call: TRBV5-1
d_call: TRBD1
clone_size: -
j_call: TRBJ2-2

cdr3_nt: TGTGCCAGCAGTTACTCGAACCAGGGCCCCGGCGCGGATACGCAGTATTTT
cdr3_aa: CASSYSNQGPGADTQYF
v_call: TRBV6-5
d_call: -
clone_size: few
j_call: TRBJ2-3

cdr3_nt: TGTGCCAGCAGGCGACTAGCGGGGGGCCACGAGCAGTACTTC
cdr3_aa: CASRRLAGGHEQYF
v_call: TRBV7-9
d_call: TRBD2
clone_size: -
j_call: TRBJ2-7

cdr3_nt: TGCGCCAGCAGCTTGGAAGAGAGCTCCTATAATTCACCCCTCCACTTT
cdr3_aa: CASSLEESSYNSPLHF
v_call: TRBV5-1
d_call: -
clone_size: -
j_call: TRBJ1-6

cdr3_nt: TGTGCCAGCAGTGGTGCGGGTACGGGCACCGGGGAGCTGTTTTTT
cdr3_aa: CASSGAGTGTGELFF
v_call: TRBV28
d_call: -
clone_size: few
j_call: TRBJ2-2

cdr3_nt: TGTGCCAGCAGCTTAGGCGGGGCTTTATCTATCACTGAAGCTTTCTTT
cdr3_aa: CASSLGGALSITEAFF
v_call: TRBV7-9
d_call: -
clone_size: -
j_call: TRBJ1-1

cdr3_nt: TGTGCCAGTAGTATGACAACGGAGGGAACTGAAGCTTTCTTT
cdr3_aa: CASSMTTEGTEAFF
v_call: TRBV19
d_call: -
clone_size: few
j_call: TRBJ1-1

cdr3_nt: TGTGCCAGCAGTGAAGGGGCTAGCGGGGGGGACGGCGAGCAGTACTTC
cdr3_aa: CASSEGASGGDGEQYF
v_call: TRBV25-1
d_call: TRBD2
clone_size: -
j_call: TRBJ2-7

cdr3_nt: TGCAGTGCTAAAACACCTTGGGACTACGAGCAGTACTTC
cdr3_aa: CSAKTPWDYEQYF
v_call: TRBV20-1
d_call: -
clone_size: -
j_call: TRBJ2-7

cdr3_nt: TGTGCCAGCAGCGCTCTCTACGAGCAGTACTTC
cdr3_aa: CASSALYEQYF
v_call: TRBV7-9
d_call: -
clone_size: few
j_call: TRBJ2-7

cdr3_nt: TGTGCCAGCAGCTCGGCGGAGGCCTCCGAGAACACTGAAGCTTTCTTT
cdr3_aa: CASSSAEASENTEAFF
v_call: TRBV7-9
d_call: -
clone_size: -
j_call: TRBJ1-1

cdr3_nt: TGTGCCAGCAGCATGGGAAATCAGGATACGCAGTATTTT
cdr3_aa: CASSMGNQDTQYF
v_call: TRBV7-6
d_call: -
clone_size: -
j_call: TRBJ2-3

cdr3_nt: TGTGCCAGCAGCGTAGAAAGGGGACGCACAGATACGCAGTATTTT
cdr3_aa: CASSVERGRTDTQYF
v_call: TRBV9
d_call: -
clone_size: -
j_call: TRBJ2-3